The rows below give T cell receptor beta chains drawn from one sample of a study of CD8 T cells in ankylosing spondylitis. A single record per CDR3 protein comes from TCRdb applying MiXCR to the 5' RACE reads. The sample lists 150,000 to 200,000 distinct CDR3 sequences, around 10% occurring once. The sample consisted of blood, either unsorted or a sorted T cell fraction (not recorded which). All receptors derive from a male donor with ankylosing spondylitis or in good health (not recorded which). The CDR3 runs from the conserved cysteine through the conserved F or W. Fields, in order: V gene, D gene, J gene, CDR3 length, clone size, CDR3 protein, CDR3 DNA. The D gene is left open where the match is weak. Only part of the rows carry a size: once, few, many, or a class if the clone is expanded.

>TRBV4-3|-|TRBJ1-5|15|many
CASSHDARGGQPQHF
TGCGCCAGCAGCCACGACGCTAGGGGAGGACAGCCCCAGCATTTT
>TRBV18|-|TRBJ2-7|14|-
CASSPSSGEGEQYF
TGTGCCAGCTCACCGTCGTCAGGCGAGGGGGAGCAGTACTTC
>TRBV20-1|-|TRBJ1-2|17|many
CSARPTSQDLLVYGYTF
TGCAGTGCTAGACCCACCTCGCAGGACCTGTTAGTCTATGGCTACACCTTC
>TRBV4-1|-|TRBJ2-6|22|many
CASSHPFAVRGRGSSGANVLTF
TGCGCCAGCAGCCACCCTTTCGCGGTTCGCGGTAGAGGCAGCTCTGGGGCCAACGTCCTGACTTTC
>TRBV24-1|-|TRBJ2-1|12|many
CATSDFRGEQFF
TGTGCCACCAGTGATTTTCGCGGGGAACAGTTCTTC
>TRBV7-9|TRBD1|TRBJ2-2|17|many
CASSSPLTGSNTGELFF
TGTGCCAGCAGCTCACCCCTGACAGGGTCGAACACCGGGGAGCTGTTTTTT
>TRBV7-9|-|TRBJ1-2|14|many
CASSSWTDNYGYTF
TGTGCCAGCAGCTCCTGGACAGATAACTATGGCTACACCTTC
>TRBV29-1|-|TRBJ1-2|14|few
CSGHRVGWNYGYTF
TGCAGCGGCCACAGGGTGGGATGGAACTATGGCTACACCTTC
>TRBV13|TRBD1|TRBJ1-1|15|few
CASSPASTGHTEAFF
TGTGCCAGCAGCCCCGCGTCGACAGGGCACACTGAAGCTTTCTTT
>TRBV5-6|-|TRBJ1-2|14|once
CASSGSPLGYGYTF
TGTGCCAGCAGCGGGAGCCCTTTAGGGTATGGCTACACCTTC
>TRBV7-9|TRBD2|TRBJ2-1|17|once
CASSFSPGLANYNEQFF
TGTGCCAGCAGCTTCTCGCCAGGACTAGCGAACTACAATGAGCAGTTCTTC
>TRBV12-3/TRBV12-4|-|TRBJ2-1|17|many
CASSLVLNALTHNEQFF
TGTGCCAGCAGTTTAGTTCTGAATGCACTTACCCACAATGAGCAGTTCTTC
>TRBV5-1|-|TRBJ1-5|16|many
CASSLVPVTGDQPQHF
TGCGCCAGCAGCTTGGTTCCTGTGACGGGGGATCAGCCCCAGCATTTT
>TRBV10-2|-|TRBJ2-7|12|-
CASSFKRYEQYF
TGCGCCAGCAGCTTTAAGCGCTACGAGCAGTACTTC
>TRBV4-3|-|TRBJ2-7|14|many
CASSQDQQSYEQYF
TGCGCCAGCAGCCAAGATCAACAATCCTACGAGCAGTACTTC
>TRBV29-1|-|TRBJ2-3|12|many
CSARQSTDTQYF
TGCAGCGCCCGACAGAGCACAGATACGCAGTATTTT
>TRBV10-3|TRBD1|TRBJ1-2|14|few
CAMGGGAGVDGYTF
TGTGCCATGGGAGGGGGCGCGGGGGTCGATGGCTACACCTTC
>TRBV14|TRBD2|TRBJ2-1|16|many
CASSQTSGKYYNEQFF
TGTGCCAGCAGCCAAACTAGCGGGAAATACTACAATGAGCAGTTCTTC
>TRBV5-1|TRBD1|TRBJ1-2|14|many
CASSSEGQEYGYTF
TGCGCCAGCAGCTCGGAAGGACAGGAGTATGGCTACACCTTC
>TRBV19|TRBD1|TRBJ1-1|12|few
CASSRGQGRAFF
TGTGCCAGTAGTAGGGGACAGGGACGCGCTTTCTTT
>TRBV7-2|TRBD2|TRBJ2-3|16|-
CAGSSQTSGGADTQYF
TGTGCCGGCAGCTCTCAGACTAGCGGGGGGGCTGATACGCAGTATTTT
>TRBV12-3/TRBV12-4|-|TRBJ1-4|15|-
CASCEGRVTNEKLFF
TGTGCCAGCTGTGAGGGACGGGTGACTAATGAAAAACTGTTTTTT
>TRBV15|-|TRBJ2-7|13|many
CATSLEDTYEQYF
TGTGCCACCAGCTTGGAGGACACCTACGAGCAGTACTTC
>TRBV27|-|TRBJ1-1|15|many
CASSLSSPLVFEAFF
TGTGCCAGCAGTTTATCTAGCCCCCTTGTATTTGAAGCTTTCTTT
>TRBV20-1|-|TRBJ2-1|15|many
CSARDLRRDYNEQFF
TGCAGTGCTAGAGATCTAAGGCGGGACTACAATGAGCAGTTCTTC
>TRBV5-5|TRBD1|TRBJ1-6|17|many
CASSSAPGTGGNSPLHF
TGTGCCAGCAGCTCGGCCCCCGGGACAGGAGGTAATTCACCCCTCCACTTT
>TRBV20-1|TRBD2|TRBJ2-7|16|many
CSARTSGRGGTYEQYF
TGCAGTGCCCGGACTAGCGGGAGAGGGGGCACCTACGAGCAGTACTTC
>TRBV29-1|-|TRBJ2-2|13|few
CSVEGRVTGELFF
TGCAGCGTTGAAGGCCGGGTAACCGGGGAGCTGTTTTTT
>TRBV7-9|-|TRBJ2-7|14|few
CASSLEGLPYEQYF
TGTGCCAGCAGCTTAGAGGGGTTACCCTACGAGCAGTACTTC
>TRBV9|TRBD2|TRBJ2-1|15|many
CASSVTGGVYNEQFF
TGTGCCAGCAGCGTAACCGGGGGGGTATACAATGAGCAGTTCTTC
>TRBV6-6|-|TRBJ1-2|13|many
CASHEPGDNGYTF
TGTGCCAGCCATGAGCCGGGGGATAATGGCTACACCTTC
>TRBV12-3/TRBV12-4|TRBD2|TRBJ2-1|14|many
CASTTGRVYNEQFF
TGTGCCAGCACTACCGGGAGGGTCTACAATGAGCAGTTCTTC
>TRBV5-1|-|TRBJ1-1|12|once
CASSSPGQKAFF
TGCGCCAGCAGCTCGCCGGGACAAAAGGCTTTCTTT
>TRBV30|-|TRBJ2-2|13|-
CAWSWAGTGELFF
TGTGCCTGGAGTTGGGCAGGGACCGGGGAGCTGTTTTTT
>TRBV7-9|TRBD1|TRBJ1-4|14|-
CASRWTGGDEKLFF
TGTGCCAGCAGGTGGACAGGGGGCGATGAAAAACTGTTTTTT
>TRBV15|-|TRBJ1-2|13|many
CATSGGTSYGYTF
TGTGCCACCAGCGGAGGGACGTCCTATGGCTACACCTTC
>TRBV5-6|-|TRBJ1-2|16|many
CASSFGLGGTGYGYTF
TGTGCCAGCAGCTTCGGCCTCGGGGGTACTGGCTATGGCTACACCTTC
>TRBV29-1|-|TRBJ2-3|12|many
CSGVSSTDTQYF
TGCAGCGGCGTTTCTAGCACAGATACGCAGTATTTT
>TRBV5-1|TRBD1|TRBJ1-1|17|many
CASSPGQGAWSDTEAFF
TGCGCCAGCAGCCCTGGACAGGGGGCCTGGTCGGACACTGAAGCTTTCTTT
>TRBV5-1|-|TRBJ1-1|13|few
CASSLVSTAEAFF
TGCGCCAGCAGCTTGGTCTCGACGGCTGAAGCTTTCTTT
>TRBV19|-|TRBJ1-5|14|many
CASSPLGEIQPQHF
TGTGCCAGTAGTCCCCTGGGGGAAATTCAGCCCCAGCATTTT
>TRBV5-1|TRBD2|TRBJ2-3|15|many
CASTTGTRSTDTQYF
TGCGCCAGCACAACCGGGACTAGGAGCACAGATACGCAGTATTTT
>TRBV27|TRBD2|TRBJ2-4|16|-
CAISLWGGRAKNIQYF
TGTGCCATCAGTTTATGGGGCGGGAGAGCCAAAAACATTCAGTACTTC
>TRBV5-6|-|TRBJ1-1|15|-
CAISPGPGVLSEAFF
TGTGCCATCAGCCCCGGGCCAGGGGTTCTCTCTGAAGCTTTCTTT